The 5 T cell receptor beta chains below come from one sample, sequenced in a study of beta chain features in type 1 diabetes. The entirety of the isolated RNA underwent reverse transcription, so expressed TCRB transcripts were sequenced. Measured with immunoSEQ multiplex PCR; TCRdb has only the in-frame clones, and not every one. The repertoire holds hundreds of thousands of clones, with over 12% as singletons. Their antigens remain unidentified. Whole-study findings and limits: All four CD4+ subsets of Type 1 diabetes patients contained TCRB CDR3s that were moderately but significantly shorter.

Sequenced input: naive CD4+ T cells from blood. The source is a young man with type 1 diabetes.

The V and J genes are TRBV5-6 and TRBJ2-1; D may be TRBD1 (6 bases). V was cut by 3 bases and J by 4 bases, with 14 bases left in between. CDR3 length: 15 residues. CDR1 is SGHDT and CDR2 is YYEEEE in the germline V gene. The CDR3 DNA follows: TGTGCCAGCAGCTACCAGGGGCAGCCGTACAATGAGCAGTTCTTC. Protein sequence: CASSYQGQPYNEQFF. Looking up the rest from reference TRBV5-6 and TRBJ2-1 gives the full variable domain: DAGVTQSPTHLIKTRGQQVTLRCSPKSGHDTVSWYQQALGQGPQFIFQYYEEEERQRGNFPDRFSGHQFPNYSSELNVNALLLGDSALYLCASSYQGQPYNEQFFGPGTRLTVL.

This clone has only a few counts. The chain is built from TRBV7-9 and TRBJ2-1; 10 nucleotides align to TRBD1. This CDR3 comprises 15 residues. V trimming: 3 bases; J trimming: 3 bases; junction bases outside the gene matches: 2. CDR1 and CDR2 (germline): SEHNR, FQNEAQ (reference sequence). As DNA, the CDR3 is TGTGCCAGCAGCTTGACAGGGGGCCGCTACAATGAGCAGTTCTTC. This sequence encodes CASSLTGGRYNEQFF.

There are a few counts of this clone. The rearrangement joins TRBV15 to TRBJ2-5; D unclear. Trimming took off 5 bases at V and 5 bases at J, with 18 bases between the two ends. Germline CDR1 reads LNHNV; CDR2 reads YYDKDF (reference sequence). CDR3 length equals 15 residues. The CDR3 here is CATSPQLGLRETQYF. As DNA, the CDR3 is TGTGCCACCAGCCCCCAGTTGGGTCTCCGGGAGACCCAGTACTTC. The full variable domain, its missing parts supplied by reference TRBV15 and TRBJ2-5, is DAMVIQNPRYQVTQFGKPVTLSCSQTLNHNVMYWYQQKSSQAPKLLFHYYDKDFNNEADTPDNFQSRRPNTSFCFLDIRSPGLGDTAMYLCATSPQLGLRETQYFGPGTRLLVL.

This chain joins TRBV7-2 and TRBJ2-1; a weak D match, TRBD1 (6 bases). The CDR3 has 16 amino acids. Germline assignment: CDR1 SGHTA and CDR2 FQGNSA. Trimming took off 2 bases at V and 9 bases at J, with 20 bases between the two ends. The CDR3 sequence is CASSLSQGSVISEQFF. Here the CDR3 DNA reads TGTGCCAGCAGCTTATCCCAGGGGAGCGTTATCAGTGAGCAGTTCTTC.

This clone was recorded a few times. In nucleotides, the CDR3 is TGTGCCAGCAGCCGAGGGACAGGAAGCTCCTACGAGCAGTACTTC. It translates to CASSRGTGSSYEQYF. This chain links TRBV6-4 with TRBJ2-7, with 8 bases that match TRBD1. Germline loops: CDR1 MRHNA, CDR2 SNTAGT. The ends lost 6 bases at V and 0 bases at J; junction bases unmatched: 7. The CDR3 runs 15 residues.